The clone carrying this TCR beta chain was counted between two and nine times. J gave up 6 bases and V 6 bases, and 15 bases lay outside the gene matches. The germline CDR1 and CDR2 sequences are MDHEN and SYDVKM. This CDR3 is 17 amino acids long. TCRdb reprocessed the 5' RACE reads via MiXCR and lists one record per CDR3 protein. Of about 260,000 distinct CDR3 sequences detected, 15% to 20% appear once; the ten largest clones hold about 8%. The data derive from a study of CD8 T cells in ankylosing spondylitis. The sequenced material came from blood, either unsorted or a sorted T cell fraction (not recorded which). This clonotype was sampled from a male donor with ankylosing spondylitis or in good health (not recorded which). The chain employs TRBV28 and TRBJ2-1; 9 bases fit TRBD2. Here the CDR3 reads CASSHWVAGETSNEQFF. The DNA of the CDR3 is TGTGCCAGCAGCCATTGGGTAGCGGGAGAGACTTCCAATGAGCAGTTCTTC.